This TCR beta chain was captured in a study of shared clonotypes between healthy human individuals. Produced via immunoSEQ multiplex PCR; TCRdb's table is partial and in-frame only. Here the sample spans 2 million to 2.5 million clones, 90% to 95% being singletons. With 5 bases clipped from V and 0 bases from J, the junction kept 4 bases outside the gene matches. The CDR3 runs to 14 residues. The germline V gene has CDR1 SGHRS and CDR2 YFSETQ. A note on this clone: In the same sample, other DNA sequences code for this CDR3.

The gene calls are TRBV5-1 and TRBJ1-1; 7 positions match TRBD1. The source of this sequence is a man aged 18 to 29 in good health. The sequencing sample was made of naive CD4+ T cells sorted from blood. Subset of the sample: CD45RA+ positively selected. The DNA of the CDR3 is TGCGCCAGCAGACGACAGGGCATGAACACTGAAGCTTTCTTT. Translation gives CASRRQGMNTEAFF. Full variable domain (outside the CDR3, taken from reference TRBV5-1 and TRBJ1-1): KAGVTQTPRYLIKTRGQQVTLSCSPISGHRSVSWYQQTPGQGLQFLFEYFSETQRNKGNFPGRFSGRQFSNSRSEMNVSTLELGDSALYLCASRRQGMNTEAFFGQGTRLTVV.